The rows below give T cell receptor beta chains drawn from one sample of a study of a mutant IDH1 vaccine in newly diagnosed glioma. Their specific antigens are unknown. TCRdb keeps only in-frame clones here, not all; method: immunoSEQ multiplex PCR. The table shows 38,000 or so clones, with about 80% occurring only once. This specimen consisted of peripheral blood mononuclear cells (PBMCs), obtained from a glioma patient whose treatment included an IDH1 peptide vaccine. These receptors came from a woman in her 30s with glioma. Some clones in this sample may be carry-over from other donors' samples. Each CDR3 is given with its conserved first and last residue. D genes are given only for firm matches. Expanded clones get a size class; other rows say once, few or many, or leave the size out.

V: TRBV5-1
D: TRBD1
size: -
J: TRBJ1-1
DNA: TGCGCCAGCAGCCGGGGACAGGGAACGAACACTGAAGCTTTCTTT
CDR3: CASSRGQGTNTEAFF

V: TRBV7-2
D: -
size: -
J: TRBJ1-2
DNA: TGTGCCAGCAGCTTAAATAAGGTCGCCGGCTACACCTTC
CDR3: CASSLNKVAGYTF

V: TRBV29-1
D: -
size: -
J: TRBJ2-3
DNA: TGCAGCGTTGACGTGAGGGCTTACACTAGCACAGATACGCAGTATTTT
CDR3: CSVDVRAYTSTDTQYF

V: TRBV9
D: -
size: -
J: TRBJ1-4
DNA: TGTGCCAGCAGCGTAGGGGAGGGGGGTGAAAAACTGTTTTTT
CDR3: CASSVGEGGEKLFF

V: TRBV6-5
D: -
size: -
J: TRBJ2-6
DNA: TGTGCCAGCAGTTACTCAGGGACTGGGGCCAACGTCCTGACTTTC
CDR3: CASSYSGTGANVLTF

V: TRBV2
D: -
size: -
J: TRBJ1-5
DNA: TGTGCCAGCAGGGGGTCCGGGGGTGGGGGCCAGCCCCAGCATTTT
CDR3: CASRGSGGGGQPQHF

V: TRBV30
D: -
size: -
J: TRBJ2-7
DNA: TGTGCCTGGAGTGTCACCTCACCGGGGCCTTCCTACGAGCAGTACTTC
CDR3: CAWSVTSPGPSYEQYF

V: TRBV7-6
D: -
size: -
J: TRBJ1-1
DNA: TGTGCCAGCTTCGGGCCGACTGAAGCTTTCTTT
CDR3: CASFGPTEAFF

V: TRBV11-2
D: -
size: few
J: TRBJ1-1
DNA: TGTGCCAGCAGCTTAGTGGGCAGGGGAGCCATGAACACTGAAGCTTTCTTT
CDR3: CASSLVGRGAMNTEAFF

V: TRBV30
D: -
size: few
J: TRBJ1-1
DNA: TGTGCCTGGATCTATCGGGGCCAGCCGAACACTGAAGCTTTCTTT
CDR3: CAWIYRGQPNTEAFF

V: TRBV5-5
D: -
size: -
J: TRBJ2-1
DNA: TGTGCCAGCAGCTTAGGGGGGCGATACAATGAGCAGTTCTTC
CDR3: CASSLGGRYNEQFF

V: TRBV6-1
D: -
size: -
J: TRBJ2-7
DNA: TGTGCCAGCAATCCAAGGGGGGGATCTTCCTACGAGCAGTACTTC
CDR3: CASNPRGGSSYEQYF

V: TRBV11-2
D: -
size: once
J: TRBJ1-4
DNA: TGTGCCAGCAGCTTAGGGGTGGGGGGGAATGAAAAACTGTTTTTT
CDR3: CASSLGVGGNEKLFF

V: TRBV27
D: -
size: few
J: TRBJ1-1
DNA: TGTGCCAGCAGTTTATTAGCAGGAATGAACACTGAAGCTTTCTTT
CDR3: CASSLLAGMNTEAFF

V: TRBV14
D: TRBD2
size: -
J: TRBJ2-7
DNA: TGTGCCAGCAGCCAGGGGACTAGCGGATCGATGGGGCAGTACTTC
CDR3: CASSQGTSGSMGQYF

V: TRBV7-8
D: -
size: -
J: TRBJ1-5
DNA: TGTGCCAGCAGCTTAGAGTATCGGGTTATCCGCAATCAGCCCCAGCATTTT
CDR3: CASSLEYRVIRNQPQHF

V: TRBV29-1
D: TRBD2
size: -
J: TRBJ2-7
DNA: TGCAGCGTTGTACCTCCTAGCGGGAGGACCGACGAGCAGTACTTC
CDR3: CSVVPPSGRTDEQYF

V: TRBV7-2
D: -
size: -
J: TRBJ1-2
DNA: TGTGCCAGCAGCTTAGAGTGGAGGGGAGGTGGCTACACCTTC
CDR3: CASSLEWRGGGYTF

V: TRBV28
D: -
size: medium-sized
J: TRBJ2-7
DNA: TGTGCCAGCAGGTTGGAGGGCAGGTACGAGCAGTACTTC
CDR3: CASRLEGRYEQYF

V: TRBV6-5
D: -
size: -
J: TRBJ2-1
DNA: TGTGCCAGCAGTTACTCCTCCTACAATGAGCAGTTCTTC
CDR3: CASSYSSYNEQFF

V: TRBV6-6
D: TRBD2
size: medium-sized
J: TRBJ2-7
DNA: TGTGCCAGCAGTTATGCGGCGGGAGAGACCGAGCAGTACTTC
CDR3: CASSYAAGETEQYF

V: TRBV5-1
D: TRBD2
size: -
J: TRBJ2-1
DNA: TGCGCCAGCAGCTTGGAAAGCGGGGGATACAATGAGCAGTTCTTC
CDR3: CASSLESGGYNEQFF

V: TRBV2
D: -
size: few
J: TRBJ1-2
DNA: TGTGCCAGCAGTGAAAACAGGCGATATGGCTACACCTTC
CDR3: CASSENRRYGYTF

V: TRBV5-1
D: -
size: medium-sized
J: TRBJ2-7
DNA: TGCGCCAGCAGCTTGAGGGCAGGTGTACCCTACGAGCAGTACTTC
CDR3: CASSLRAGVPYEQYF

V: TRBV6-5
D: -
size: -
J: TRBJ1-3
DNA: TGTGCCACCTCCTCTGGAAACACCATATATTTT
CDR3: CATSSGNTIYF

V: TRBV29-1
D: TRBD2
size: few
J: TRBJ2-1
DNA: TGCAGCGTTGAAGCCCACACTAGCGGTCCTTTTTTGGAGCAGTTCTTC
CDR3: CSVEAHTSGPFLEQFF

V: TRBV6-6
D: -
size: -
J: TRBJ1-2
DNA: TGTGCCAGCAGTTACGGGTTAGGGGATGGCTACACCTTC
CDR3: CASSYGLGDGYTF

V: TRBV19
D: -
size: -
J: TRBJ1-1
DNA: TGTGCAAACAGGGTCGGAGAAACTGAAGCTTTCTTT
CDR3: CANRVGETEAFF

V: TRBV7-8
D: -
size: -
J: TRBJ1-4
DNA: TGTGCCAGCAGCCCCCTCGCGGGGGCAGGTGAAAAACTGTTTTTT
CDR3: CASSPLAGAGEKLFF

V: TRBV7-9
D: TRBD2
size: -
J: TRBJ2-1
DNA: TGTGCCAGCCAGACTAGCGGGAGACTTGAGCAGTTCTTC
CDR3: CASQTSGRLEQFF

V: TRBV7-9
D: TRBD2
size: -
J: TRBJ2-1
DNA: TGTGCCAGCAGCTTAGCGGGAGGGAACAATGAGCAGTTCTTC
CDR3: CASSLAGGNNEQFF

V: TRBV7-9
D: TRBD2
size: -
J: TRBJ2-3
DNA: TGTGCCAGCAGCTTAGGGCTAGCGGATAGCACAGATACGCAGTATTTT
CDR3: CASSLGLADSTDTQYF

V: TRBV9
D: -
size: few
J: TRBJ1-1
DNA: TGTGCCAGCAGCGTAGGACAGCAGAACACTGAAGCTTTCTTT
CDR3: CASSVGQQNTEAFF